This TCR beta chain was retrieved from a study of blood T cells in healthy people across ages. This clonotype turned up a few times. It was with a sample-barcoded 5' primer and a J-beta primer mix that a second PCR of roughly 6 to 11 cycles was run. Template switching added a 12-random-nucleotide identifier to every cDNA molecule. TCRdb reanalysed the 5' RACE reads using MiXCR and keeps one entry per CDR3 protein. This sample has fewer than 800,000 distinct CDR3 sequences, with 49% found just once. Germline CDR1 SGHRS, CDR2 YFSETQ. The CDR3 extends over 14 amino acids. Per sample, at least 5 micrograms of total RNA were extracted.

Source material: blood. The J gene is TRBJ2-7, the V gene TRBV5-1; TRBD1 aligns across 9 bases. TRBJ2-4 explains the end of the DNA better; the J call may be wrong. This sequence was found in a woman in her fifties or sixties in good health. CDR3 protein: CASSHGTGKDIQYF. The CDR3 DNA reads as TGCGCCAGCAGCCACGGGACAGGGAAGGACATTCAGTACTTC.